The 21 T cell receptor beta chains below all came from one sample that was sequenced in a study of blood T cell repertoires in COVID-19. TCRdb's table, derived via immunoSEQ multiplex PCR, lists solely in-frame clones and lacks some. In the table there are some 85,000 clones, under 80% of which are singletons. Sequenced sample: peripheral blood. These receptors originate from a woman older than 75 with active or convalescent COVID-19.

The rearrangement joins TRBV6-5 to TRBJ1-5; D call uncertain. CDR3 length: 15 residues. Between the trimmed V and J ends, which lost 5 bases and 0 bases, there was a span of 11 bases. Germline-derived CDR1 and CDR2 are MNHEY and SVGAGI. CDR3 protein: CASSPRGGSNQPQHF. The CDR3, as DNA: TGTGCCAGCAGTCCACGAGGTGGTAGCAATCAGCCCCAGCATTTT.

This chain connects TRBV28 to TRBJ1-1; 8 bases are shared with TRBD1. V dropped 6 bases and J dropped 2; count of bases not matched to a gene: 5. The CDR3 runs to 14 residues. Germline V gene lookup returns CDR1 MDHEN and CDR2 SYDVKM. The CDR3 DNA sequence: TGTGCCAGCAGAAGCTCAGGGGGCAACACTGAAGCTTTCTTT. Its translation: CASRSSGGNTEAFF.

This sequence joins TRBV7-2 and TRBJ2-5, with 8 nucleotides matching TRBD2. Germline assignment: CDR1 SGHTA and CDR2 FQGNSA. The CDR3 length is 17 residues. With 1 base clipped from V and 2 bases from J, the junction kept 9 bases outside the gene matches. The CDR3 DNA reads TGTGCCAGCAGCTTAGTCGGTAGCGGGGAGCTACAAGAGACCCAGTACTTC. It yields the protein CASSLVGSGELQETQYF.

J is TRBJ2-7 and V is TRBV30, with 7 bases lining up with TRBD2. The germline gives CDR1 GTSNPN, CDR2 SVGIG (reference sequence). The CDR3 totals 12 residues. V lost 1 base, J lost 3 bases, and 0 bases stayed unmatched. The CDR3 region is CAWSGDYYEQYF. In DNA form, the CDR3 reads TGTGCCTGGAGTGGGGACTACTACGAGCAGTACTTC.

The chain uses TRBV5-4 and TRBJ2-5; perhaps TRBD1 as D (5 bases). Germline loops: CDR1 SGHNT, CDR2 YYREEE (reference sequence). CDR3 length: 15 amino acids. Trimming took off 5 bases at V and 5 bases at J, with 19 bases between the two ends. CDR3 in DNA: TGTGCCAGCAGACTGGGGCTAGGGGTCGGTGAGACCCAGTACTTC. Its protein product is CASRLGLGVGETQYF.

The chain links TRBV5-1 to TRBJ1-2; D remains unclear. Per the germline V gene, CDR1 is SGHRS and CDR2 is YFSETQ. This CDR3 region has 14 residues. V gave up 0 bases and J gave up 4 bases, with 10 bases separating them. CDR3 loop: CASSLGSTLYGYTF. CDR3 coding DNA: TGCGCCAGCAGCTTGGGATCGACTCTCTATGGCTACACCTTC.

This clone was observed once. The chain is built from TRBV5-4 and TRBJ2-2; 9 bases align to TRBD1. CDR1 is SGHNT and CDR2 is YYREEE in the germline V gene (reference sequence). The CDR3 totals 16 residues. The V and J ends lost 4 bases and 5 bases, in that order; junction bases with no gene match: 9. The CDR3 loop reads CASSPGDRVRTGELFF. The CDR3 bases are TGTGCCAGCAGCCCAGGGGACAGGGTGCGGACCGGGGAGCTGTTTTTT.

The chain carries TRBV6-5 and TRBJ2-3, with D unclear. This CDR3 has 16 amino acids. The germline gives CDR1 MNHEY, CDR2 SVGAGI. V was trimmed by 2 bases and J by 2 bases, leaving 14 bases between them. CDR3 in DNA: TGTGCCAGCAGTTACGATGAAGGAGCCTTCACAGATACGCAGTATTTT. Its translation: CASSYDEGAFTDTQYF.

DNA for the CDR3: TGTGCCAGCAGTTACTCGATACTAGCGGGAGGGGATACGCAGTATTTT. Encoded protein: CASSYSILAGGDTQYF. This chain uses TRBV6-5 with TRBJ2-3; TRBD2 matches at 13 bases. J was trimmed by 6 bases and V by 0 bases; bases with no gene match: 3. Germline CDR1 reads MNHEY; CDR2 reads SVGAGI. This CDR3 has 16 amino acids.

This clone was counted ten times or more. The chain is built from TRBV7-6 and TRBJ2-5; TRBD2 might be the D (6 bases). The germline V gene encodes CDR1 SGHVS and CDR2 FNYEAQ. Trimming shortened V by 1 base and J by 1 base, and 19 bases separated the two germline ends. This CDR3 is 18 amino acids long. Here the CDR3 DNA reads TGTGCCAGCAGCTTAGTCACGAGGCAACCGGGACTCCAAGAGACCCAGTACTTC. Translated, it gives CASSLVTRQPGLQETQYF.

Details on this clone: Other DNA sequences in this specimen translate into the identical CDR3. CDR3 DNA sequence: TGTGCCAGCAGTTTATCTGGGGCCTCTGGAAACACCATATATTTT. Residues: CASSLSGASGNTIYF. The chain recombines TRBV27 with TRBJ1-3; D perhaps matches TRBD1 (5 bases). Germline CDR1 MNHEY, CDR2 SMNVEV (reference sequence). This CDR3 is built from 15 residues. Trimming took 0 bases from V and 0 from J, leaving 6 bases between them.

The V gene is TRBV2, the J gene TRBJ1-1; D gene uncertain. The germline gives CDR1 SNHLY, CDR2 FYNNEI. The CDR3 runs to 13 residues. Trimming took 4 bases from V and 0 from J, leaving 6 bases between them. The DNA of the CDR3 is TGTGCCAGCAGTGTATTCGTGAACACTGAAGCTTTCTTT. This translates into CASSVFVNTEAFF.

The chain joins TRBV1 to TRBJ1-1; the DNA was not compared with TRBD1, the D call given in the table. TRBV1 is flagged as a pseudogene. The CDR3 totals 15 residues. DNA of the CDR3: TGCACCAGCAGCCAAGTTTCAGGGGCGGACACTGAAGCTTTCTTT. It codes for CTSSQVSGADTEAFF.

This clone was observed a single time. The chain uses TRBV5-6 and TRBJ1-2; 8 bases are a match to TRBD1. The CDR3 length is 18 residues. J lost 0 bases, V lost 0 bases, and 10 bases had no gene match. Germline assignment: CDR1 SGHDT and CDR2 YYEEEE. CDR3 loop: CASSLAGTGGVANYGYTF. CDR3 coding DNA: TGTGCCAGCAGCTTGGCGGGGACAGGAGGAGTGGCTAACTATGGCTACACCTTC.

This clone was detected only a few times. The J gene is TRBJ1-2, the V gene TRBV29-1; TRBD1 matches at 10 bases. This CDR3 contains 14 residues. The V gene's germline CDR1 is SQVTM and CDR2 ANQGSEA. The V and J ends lost 3 bases and 8 bases, in that order; junction bases with no gene match: 9. CDR3 region: CSVDLGQGTAGYTF. In DNA form, the CDR3 reads TGCAGCGTTGATTTGGGACAGGGGACGGCGGGCTACACCTTC.

This clone appeared once. This rearrangement joins TRBV29-1 to TRBJ2-6; D is perhaps TRBD2 (5 bases). V dropped 4 bases and J dropped 8 bases, with 12 bases sitting between them. Germline V lookup: CDR1 SQVTM, CDR2 ANQGSEA. This CDR3 is built from 13 residues. CDR3 in amino acids: CSVVSPGTNVLTF. DNA of the CDR3: TGCAGCGTTGTCTCCCCCGGGACCAACGTCCTGACTTTC.

The table lists this clone with a count of one. The genes are TRBV19 and TRBJ1-5; 9 nucleotides align to TRBD1. The germline gives CDR1 LNHDA, CDR2 SQIVND (reference sequence). This CDR3 has 17 residues. V shed 4 bases, J shed 0 bases, and the junction held 7 bases outside the gene matches. The CDR3 DNA reads as TGTGCCAGTAGTACAAACACAGGGGGCCCTAGCAATCAGCCCCAGCATTTT. Translating it yields CASSTNTGGPSNQPQHF. The full variable domain, completed using reference TRBV19 and TRBJ1-5, is DGGITQSPKYLFRKEGQNVTLSCEQNLNHDAMYWYRQDPGQGLRLIYYSQIVNDFQKGDIAEGYSVSREKKESFPLTVTSAQKNPTAFYLCASSTNTGGPSNQPQHFGDGTRLSIL.

In this sample, this clone turned up once. The chain is built from TRBV5-5 and TRBJ1-5; no clear D gene. The CDR3 has 17 residues. Germline lookup yields CDR1 SGHKS and CDR2 YYEKEE (reference sequence). V was shortened by 1 base and J by 0 bases, with 14 bases between the two germline ends. CDR3 nucleotides: TGTGCCAGCAGCTTGATTTCGGAGGGAGGTAGCAATCAGCCCCAGCATTTT. It yields the protein CASSLISEGGSNQPQHF.

The sample holds one count of this clone. The rearrangement uses TRBV30 and TRBJ2-3, with D perhaps TRBD2 (6 bases). Per germline, CDR1 GTSNPN and CDR2 SVGIG (reference sequence). V lost 3 bases, J lost 2 bases, and 15 bases lay in between. CDR3 length equals 15 residues. CDR3 residues: CAWSPGLPYTDTQYF. The CDR3 region has the DNA TGTGCCTGGAGCCCCGGACTACCCTACACAGATACGCAGTATTTT.

The rearrangement links TRBV6-5 to TRBJ1-5, with D perhaps TRBD1 (5 bases). The CDR3 consists of 14 residues. In germline, CDR1 is MNHEY, CDR2 SVGAGI. Trimming removed 2 bases from V and 7 bases from J, with 12 bases in between. Here the CDR3 reads CASSYGTETQPQHF. CDR3 bases: TGTGCCAGCAGTTACGGGACTGAAACCCAGCCCCAGCATTTT.

The rearrangement joins TRBV4-2 to TRBJ2-2; no definite D call. V gave up 3 bases and J gave up 1 base, with 6 bases separating them. The CDR3 covers 14 residues. Germline V lookup: CDR1 LGHNA, CDR2 YNFKEQ. This CDR3 reads CASSQNRNTGELFF. The CDR3 nucleotides read TGTGCCAGCAGCCAGAACAGGAACACCGGGGAGCTGTTTTTT.